This paragraph reports one TCR beta chain. Clones were sequenced by immunoSEQ multiplex PCR, and TCRdb holds only the in-frame ones, with some missing. The sample holds fewer than 650,000 clones, roughly 89% seen once. Germline V gene sequence: CDR1 SEHNR, CDR2 FQNEAQ (reference sequence). This CDR3 spans 16 amino acids. J gave up 1 base and V 4 bases, and 2 bases lay outside the gene matches. The data originate from a study of blood T cell repertoires in COVID-19. The chain carries TRBV7-9 and TRBJ2-2, with 11 bases that match TRBD2. This receptor was obtained from a woman aged 45-59 years with COVID-19, enrolled during active disease. The sequenced sample was peripheral blood. The CDR3 bases are TGTGCCAGCAGCTCCCTAGCGGGGGGGAACACCGGGGAGCTGTTTTTT. Translating it yields CASSSLAGGNTGELFF.